Detailed here is one TCR beta chain. The target antigen is unknown. The donors were part of the validation cohort of roughly 110 subjects. That cohort was separate from the first cohort, which comprised 500 to 700 subjects. V shed 2 bases and J shed 4 bases, with 8 bases lying between them. Germline V gene lookup returns CDR1 SGHNT and CDR2 YYREEE (reference sequence). The CDR3 contains 13 residues. The source of the sample is a study of cytomegalovirus exposure and HLA in healthy donors. Overall study results and limits: In vitro experiments confirmed that three CMV-associated chains were specific for CMV antigens.

Repertoires were generated with immunoSEQ multiplex PCR, while TCRdb's copy carries only in-frame clones and drops some. The data hold roughly 120,000 clones, with approximately 94% observed a single time. The V gene is TRBV5-4, the J gene TRBJ2-3; no definite D call. This receptor was identified in a woman under 30 in good health and CMV-seronegative. Sequencing input: PBMCs. The chain's CDR3 is CASSFGDADTQYF. The CDR3, as DNA: TGTGCCAGCAGCTTTGGAGATGCAGATACGCAGTATTTT.